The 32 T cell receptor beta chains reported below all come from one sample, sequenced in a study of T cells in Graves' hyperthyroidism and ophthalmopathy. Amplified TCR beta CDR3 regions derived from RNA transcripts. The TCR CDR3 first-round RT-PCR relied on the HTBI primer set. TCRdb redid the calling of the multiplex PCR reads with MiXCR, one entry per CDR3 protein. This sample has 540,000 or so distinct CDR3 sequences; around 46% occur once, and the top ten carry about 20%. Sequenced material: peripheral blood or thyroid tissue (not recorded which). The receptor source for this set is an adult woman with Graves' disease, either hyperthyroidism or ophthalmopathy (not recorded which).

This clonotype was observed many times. The CDR3 here is CASSLPGSNQPQHF. The DNA for the CDR3 is TGTGCCAGCAGCTTGCCTGGGAGCAATCAGCCCCAGCATTTT. The chain joins TRBV7-9 to TRBJ1-5; D is unresolved. Trimming removed 3 bases at V and 1 base at J, with 7 bases between. In germline, CDR1 is SEHNR, CDR2 FQNEAQ (reference sequence). There are 14 residues in the CDR3. Based on the CDR3 plus reference TRBV7-9 and TRBJ1-5, the full variable domain is DTGVSQNPRHKITKRGQNVTFRCDPISEHNRLYWYRQTLGQGPEFLTYFQNEAQLEKSRLLSDRFSAERPKGSFSTLEIQRTEQGDSAMYLCASSLPGSNQPQHFGDGTRLSIL.

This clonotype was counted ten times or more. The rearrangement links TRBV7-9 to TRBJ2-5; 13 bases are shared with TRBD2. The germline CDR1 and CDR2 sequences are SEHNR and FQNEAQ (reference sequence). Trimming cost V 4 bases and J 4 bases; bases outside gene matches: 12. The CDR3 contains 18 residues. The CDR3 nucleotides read TGTGCCAGCAGCTCCCGGGGACTAGCGGGACCCGCTCTAGAGACCCAGTACTTC. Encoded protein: CASSSRGLAGPALETQYF.

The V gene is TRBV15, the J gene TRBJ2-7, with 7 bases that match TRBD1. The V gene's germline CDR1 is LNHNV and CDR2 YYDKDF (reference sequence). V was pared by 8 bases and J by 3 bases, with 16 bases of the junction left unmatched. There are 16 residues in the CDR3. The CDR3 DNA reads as TGTGCCACCGGGGGACAGAACTCAAAGAAGGTCTACGAGCAGTACTTC. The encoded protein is CATGGQNSKKVYEQYF.

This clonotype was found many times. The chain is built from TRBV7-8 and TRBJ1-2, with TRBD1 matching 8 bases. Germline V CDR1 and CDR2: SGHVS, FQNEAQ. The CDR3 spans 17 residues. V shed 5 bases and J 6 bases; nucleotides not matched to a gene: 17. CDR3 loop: CASSKGRFGTGRDGYTF. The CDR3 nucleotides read TGTGCCAGCAGCAAAGGCCGATTTGGGACAGGACGAGATGGCTACACCTTC. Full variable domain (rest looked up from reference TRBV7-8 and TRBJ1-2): GAGVSQSPRYKVAKRGQDVALRCDPISGHVSLFWYQQALGQGPEFLTYFQNEAQLDKSGLPSDRFFAERPEGSVSTLKIQRTQQEDSAVYLCASSKGRFGTGRDGYTFGSGTRLTVV.

This CDR3 is CASSPPRGQQETQYF. CDR3 nucleotide sequence: TGTGCCAGCTCACCACCCAGGGGGCAACAAGAGACCCAGTACTTC. The chain carries TRBV18 and TRBJ2-5, with 8 bases lining up with TRBD1. V lost 0 bases and J lost 2; bases outside the gene matches: 2. The CDR3 has 15 amino acids. Germline loops: CDR1 KGHSH, CDR2 LQKENI.

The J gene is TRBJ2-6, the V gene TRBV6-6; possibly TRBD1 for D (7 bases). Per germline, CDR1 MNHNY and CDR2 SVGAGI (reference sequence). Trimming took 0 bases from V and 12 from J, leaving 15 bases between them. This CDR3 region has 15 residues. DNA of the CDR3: TGTGCCAGCAGTTACTCGTCAGGGGGGTCCGTCGTCCTGACTTTC. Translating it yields CASSYSSGGSVVLTF.

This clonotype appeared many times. CDR3 protein: CASSYGGGDTEAFF. CDR3 DNA sequence: TGTGCCAGCAGCTACGGAGGGGGGGACACTGAAGCTTTCTTT. The chain recombines TRBV5-4 with TRBJ1-1; TRBD1 is a possible D gene (6 bases). V was clipped by 3 bases and J by 3 bases, with 12 bases between them. The CDR3 has 14 residues. Germline values: CDR1 SGHNT, CDR2 YYREEE (reference sequence).

CDR3 DNA sequence: TGCAGCCTCGTGGCTAGCGGGGACAGGAGCTACTATGGCTACACCTTC. Amino acids: CSLVASGDRSYYGYTF. The chain employs TRBV29-1 and TRBJ1-2; 8 nucleotides match TRBD1. The CDR3 has 16 amino acids. The V segment lost 8 bases and the J segment 3 bases; nucleotides outside the gene matches: 17. Germline CDR1 reads SQVTM; CDR2 reads ANQGSEA.

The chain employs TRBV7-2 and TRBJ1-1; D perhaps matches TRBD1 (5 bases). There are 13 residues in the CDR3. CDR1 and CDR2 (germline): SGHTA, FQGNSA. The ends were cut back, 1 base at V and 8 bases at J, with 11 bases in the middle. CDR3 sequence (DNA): TGTGCCAGCAGCTTAGGGGGCTGGGCCGAAGCTTTCTTT. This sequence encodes CASSLGGWAEAFF. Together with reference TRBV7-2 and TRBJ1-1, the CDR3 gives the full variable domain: GAGVSQSPSNKVTEKGKDVELRCDPISGHTALYWYRQSLGQGLEFLIYFQGNSAPDKSGLPSDRFSAERTGGSVSTLTIQRTQQEDSAVYLCASSLGGWAEAFFGQGTRLTVV.

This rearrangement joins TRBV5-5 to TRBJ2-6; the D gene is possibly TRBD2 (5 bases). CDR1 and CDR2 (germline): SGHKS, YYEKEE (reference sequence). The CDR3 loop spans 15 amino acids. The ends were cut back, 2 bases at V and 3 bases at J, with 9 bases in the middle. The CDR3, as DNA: TGTGCCAGCAGCTTAGGGAGTCTTGGGGCCAACGTCCTGACTTTC. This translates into CASSLGSLGANVLTF. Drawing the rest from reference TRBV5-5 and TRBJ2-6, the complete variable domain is DAGVTQSPTHLIKTRGQQVTLRCSPISGHKSVSWYQQVLGQGPQFIFQYYEKEERGRGNFPDRFSARQFPNYSSELNVNALLLGDSALYLCASSLGSLGANVLTFGAGSRLTVL.

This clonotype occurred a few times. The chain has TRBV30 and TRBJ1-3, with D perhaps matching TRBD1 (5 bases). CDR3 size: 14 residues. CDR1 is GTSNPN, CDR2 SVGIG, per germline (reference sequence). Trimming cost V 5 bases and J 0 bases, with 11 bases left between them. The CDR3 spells CAWARGSSGNTIYF. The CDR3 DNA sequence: TGTGCCTGGGCCCGGGGGTCCTCTGGAAACACCATATATTTT.

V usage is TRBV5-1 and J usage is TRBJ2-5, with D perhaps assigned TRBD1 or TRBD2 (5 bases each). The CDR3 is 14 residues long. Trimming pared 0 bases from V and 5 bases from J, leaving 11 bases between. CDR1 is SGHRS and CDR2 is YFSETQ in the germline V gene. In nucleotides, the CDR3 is TGCGCCAGCAGCTTGGACGGGACCGGGGAGACCCAGTACTTC. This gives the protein CASSLDGTGETQYF. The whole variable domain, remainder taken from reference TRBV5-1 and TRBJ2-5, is KAGVTQTPRYLIKTRGQQVTLSCSPISGHRSVSWYQQTPGQGLQFLFEYFSETQRNKGNFPGRFSGRQFSNSRSEMNVSTLELGDSALYLCASSLDGTGETQYFGPGTRLLVL.

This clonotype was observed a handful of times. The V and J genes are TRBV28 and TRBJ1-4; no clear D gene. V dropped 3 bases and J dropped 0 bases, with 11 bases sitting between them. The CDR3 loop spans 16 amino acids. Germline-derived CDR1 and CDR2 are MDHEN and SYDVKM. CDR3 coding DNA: TGTGCCAGCAGTTTCTTGGGCAGCACAACTAATGAAAAACTGTTTTTT. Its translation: CASSFLGSTTNEKLFF.

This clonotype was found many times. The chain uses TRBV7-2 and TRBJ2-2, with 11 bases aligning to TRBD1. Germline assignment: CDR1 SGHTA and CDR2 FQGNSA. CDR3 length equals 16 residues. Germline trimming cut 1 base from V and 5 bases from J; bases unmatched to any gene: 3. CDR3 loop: CASSLEGTGGTGELFF. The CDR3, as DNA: TGTGCCAGCAGCTTAGAAGGGACAGGGGGTACCGGGGAGCTGTTTTTT.

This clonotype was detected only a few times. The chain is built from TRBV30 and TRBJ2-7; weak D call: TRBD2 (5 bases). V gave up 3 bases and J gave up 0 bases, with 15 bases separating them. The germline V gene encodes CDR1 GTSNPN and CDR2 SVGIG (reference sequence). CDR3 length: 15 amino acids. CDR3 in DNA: TGTGCCTGGAGCTCCGTCGGGGATAGCTCCTACGAGCAGTACTTC. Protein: CAWSSVGDSSYEQYF.

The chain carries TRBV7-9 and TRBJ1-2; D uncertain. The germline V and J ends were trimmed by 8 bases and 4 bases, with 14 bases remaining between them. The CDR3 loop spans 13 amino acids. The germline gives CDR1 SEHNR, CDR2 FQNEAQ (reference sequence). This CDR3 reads CASELEPVYGYTF. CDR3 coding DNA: TGTGCCAGCGAATTGGAACCCGTCTATGGCTACACCTTC.

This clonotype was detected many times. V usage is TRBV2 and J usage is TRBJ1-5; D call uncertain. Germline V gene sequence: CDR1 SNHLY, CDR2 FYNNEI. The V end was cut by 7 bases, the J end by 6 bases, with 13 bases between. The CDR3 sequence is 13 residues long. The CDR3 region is CASTKSSIQPQHF. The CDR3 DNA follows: TGTGCCAGCACAAAAAGTTCGATTCAGCCCCAGCATTTT. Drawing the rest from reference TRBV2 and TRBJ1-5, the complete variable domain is EPEVTQTPSHQVTQMGQEVILRCVPISNHLYFYWYRQILGQKVEFLVSFYNNEISEKSEIFDDQFSVERPDGSNFTLKIRSTKLEDSAMYFCASTKSSIQPQHFGDGTRLSIL.

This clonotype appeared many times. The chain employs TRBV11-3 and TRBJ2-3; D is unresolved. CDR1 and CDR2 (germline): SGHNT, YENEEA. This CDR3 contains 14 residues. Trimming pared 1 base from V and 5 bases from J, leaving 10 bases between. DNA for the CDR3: TGTGCCAGCAGCTTAGGCAGAGATTTAGATACGCAGTATTTT. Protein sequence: CASSLGRDLDTQYF.

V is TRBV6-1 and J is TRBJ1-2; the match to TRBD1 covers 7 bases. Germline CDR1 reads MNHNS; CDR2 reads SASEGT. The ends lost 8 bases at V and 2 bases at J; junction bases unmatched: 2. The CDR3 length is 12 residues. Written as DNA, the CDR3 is TGTGCCAGCCACAGGGGCAACTATGGCTACACCTTC. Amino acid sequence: CASHRGNYGYTF.

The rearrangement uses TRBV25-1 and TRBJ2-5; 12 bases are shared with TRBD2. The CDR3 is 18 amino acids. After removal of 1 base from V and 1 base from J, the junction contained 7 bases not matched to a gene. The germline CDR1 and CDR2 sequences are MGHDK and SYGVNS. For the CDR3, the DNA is TGTGCCAGCAGTGAATCCTTGACTAGCGGGAGCACCCAAGAGACCCAGTACTTC. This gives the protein CASSESLTSGSTQETQYF.

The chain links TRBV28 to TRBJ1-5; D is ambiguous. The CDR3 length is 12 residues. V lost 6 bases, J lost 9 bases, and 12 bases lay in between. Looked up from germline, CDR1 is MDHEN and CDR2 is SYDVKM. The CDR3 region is CASRRLSRPQHF. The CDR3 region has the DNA TGTGCCAGCAGGAGATTGTCGCGGCCCCAGCATTTT. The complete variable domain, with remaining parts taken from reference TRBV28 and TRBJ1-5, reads DVKVTQSSRYLVKRTGEKVFLECVQDMDHENMFWYRQDPGLGLRLIYFSYDVKMKEKGDIPEGYSVSREKKERFSLILESASTNQTSMYLCASRRLSRPQHFGDGTRLSIL.

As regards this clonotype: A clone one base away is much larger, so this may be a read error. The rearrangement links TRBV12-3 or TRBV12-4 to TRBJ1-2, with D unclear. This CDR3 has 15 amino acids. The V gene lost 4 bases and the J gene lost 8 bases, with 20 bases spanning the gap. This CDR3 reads CASSSIDGSREGYTF. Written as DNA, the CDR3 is TGTGCCAGCAGTTCCATTGACGGCTCACGAGAGGGCTACACCTTC.

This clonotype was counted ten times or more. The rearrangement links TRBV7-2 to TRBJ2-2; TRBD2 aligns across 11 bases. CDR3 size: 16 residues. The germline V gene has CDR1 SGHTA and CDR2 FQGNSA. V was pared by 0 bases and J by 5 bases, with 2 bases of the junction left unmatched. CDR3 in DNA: TGTGCCAGCAGCTTAGCCCGGACTAGCGGGACCGGGGAGCTGTTTTTT. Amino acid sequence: CASSLARTSGTGELFF.

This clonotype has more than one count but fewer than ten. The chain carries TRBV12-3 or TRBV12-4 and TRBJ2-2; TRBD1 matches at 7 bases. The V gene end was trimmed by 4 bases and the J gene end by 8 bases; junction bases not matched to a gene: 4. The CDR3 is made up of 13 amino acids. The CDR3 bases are TGTGCCAGCAGTTGGCCGGGACAGGGGGAGCTGTTTTTT. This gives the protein CASSWPGQGELFF.

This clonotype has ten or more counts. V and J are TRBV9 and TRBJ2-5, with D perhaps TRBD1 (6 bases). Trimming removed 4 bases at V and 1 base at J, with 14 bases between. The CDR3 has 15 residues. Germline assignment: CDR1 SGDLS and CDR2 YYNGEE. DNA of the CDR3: TGTGCCAGCAGCCCAGGGGCGGGTTTCCAAGAGACCCAGTACTTC. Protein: CASSPGAGFQETQYF.

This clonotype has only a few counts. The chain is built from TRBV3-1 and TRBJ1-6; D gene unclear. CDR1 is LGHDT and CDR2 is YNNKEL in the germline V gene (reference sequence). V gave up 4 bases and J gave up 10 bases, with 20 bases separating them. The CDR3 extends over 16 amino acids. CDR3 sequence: CASSLVFLGIGSPLHF. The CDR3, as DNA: TGTGCCAGCAGCCTAGTCTTTCTGGGGATTGGGTCACCCCTCCACTTT.

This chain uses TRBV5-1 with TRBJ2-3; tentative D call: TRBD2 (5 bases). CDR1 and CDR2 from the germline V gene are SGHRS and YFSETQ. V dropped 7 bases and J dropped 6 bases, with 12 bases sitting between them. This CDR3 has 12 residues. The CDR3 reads CASAPEADTQYF. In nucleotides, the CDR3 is TGCGCCAGCGCACCGGAGGCCGATACGCAGTATTTT.

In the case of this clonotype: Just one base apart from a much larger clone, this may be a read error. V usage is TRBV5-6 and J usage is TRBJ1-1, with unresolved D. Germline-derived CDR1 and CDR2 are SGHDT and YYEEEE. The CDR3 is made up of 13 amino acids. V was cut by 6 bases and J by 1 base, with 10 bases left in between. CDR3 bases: TGTGCCAGCAACCTACTTCCGAACACTGAAGCTTTCTTT. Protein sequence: CASNLLPNTEAFF.

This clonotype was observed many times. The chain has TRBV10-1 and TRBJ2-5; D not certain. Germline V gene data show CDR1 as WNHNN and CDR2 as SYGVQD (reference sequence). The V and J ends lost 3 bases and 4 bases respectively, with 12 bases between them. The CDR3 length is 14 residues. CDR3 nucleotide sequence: TGCGCCAGCAGTGAAGGTAGAATGAGAGAGACCCAGTACTTC. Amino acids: CASSEGRMRETQYF.

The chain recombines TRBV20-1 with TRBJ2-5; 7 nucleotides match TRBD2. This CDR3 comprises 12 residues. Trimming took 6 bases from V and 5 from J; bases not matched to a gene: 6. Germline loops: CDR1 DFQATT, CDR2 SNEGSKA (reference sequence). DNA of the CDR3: TGCAGTGCAAACGAGGGAGGGGAGACCCAGTACTTC. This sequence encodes CSANEGGETQYF.

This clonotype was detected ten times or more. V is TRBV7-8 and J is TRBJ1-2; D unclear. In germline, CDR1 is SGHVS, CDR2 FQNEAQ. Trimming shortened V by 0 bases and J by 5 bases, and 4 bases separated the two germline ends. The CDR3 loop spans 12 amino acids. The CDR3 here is CASSLALYGYTF. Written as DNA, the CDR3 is TGTGCCAGCAGCTTAGCCCTTTATGGCTACACCTTC.

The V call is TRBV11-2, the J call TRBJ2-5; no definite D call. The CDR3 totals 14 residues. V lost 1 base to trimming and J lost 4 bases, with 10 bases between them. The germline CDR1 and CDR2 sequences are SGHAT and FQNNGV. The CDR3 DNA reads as TGTGCCAGCAGCTTAGGGAATGAGTTAGAGACCCAGTACTTC. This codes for CASSLGNELETQYF.